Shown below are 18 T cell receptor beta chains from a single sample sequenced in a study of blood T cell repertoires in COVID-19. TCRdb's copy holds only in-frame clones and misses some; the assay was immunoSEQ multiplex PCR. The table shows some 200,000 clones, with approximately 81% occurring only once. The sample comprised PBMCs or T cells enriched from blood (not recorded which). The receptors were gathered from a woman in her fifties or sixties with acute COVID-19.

CDR3 amino acids: CASSSNRAYTEAFF. DNA of the CDR3: TGTGCCAGTAGTAGCAACAGGGCTTACACTGAAGCTTTCTTT. The gene calls are TRBV19 and TRBJ1-1; TRBD1 is a possible D gene (6 bases). CDR1 is LNHDA, CDR2 SQIVND, per germline (reference sequence). The V and J ends lost 4 bases and 3 bases respectively, with 12 bases between them. This CDR3 is 14 amino acids long.

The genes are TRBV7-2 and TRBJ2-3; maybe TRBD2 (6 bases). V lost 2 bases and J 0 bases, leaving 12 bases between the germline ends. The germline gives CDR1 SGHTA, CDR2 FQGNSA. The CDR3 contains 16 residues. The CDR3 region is CASSLNPGTSTDTQYF. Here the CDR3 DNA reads TGTGCCAGCAGCTTAAACCCCGGGACTAGCACAGATACGCAGTATTTT.

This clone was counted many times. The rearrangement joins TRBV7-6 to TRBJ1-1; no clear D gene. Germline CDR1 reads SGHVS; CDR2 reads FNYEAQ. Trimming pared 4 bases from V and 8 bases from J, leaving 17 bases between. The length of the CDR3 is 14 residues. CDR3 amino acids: CASSSNRNAMEAFF. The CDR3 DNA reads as TGTGCCAGCAGCTCAAACAGAAACGCTATGGAAGCTTTCTTT. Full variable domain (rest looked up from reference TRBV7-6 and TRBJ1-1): GAGVSQSPRYKVTKRGQDVALRCDPISGHVSLYWYRQALGQGPEFLTYFNYEAQQDKSGLPNDRFSAERPEGSISTLTIQRTEQRDSAMYRCASSSNRNAMEAFFGQGTRLTVV.

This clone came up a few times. CDR3 sequence (DNA): TGTGCCAGCAGCCGGAATTCAGACACCTACGAGCAGTACTTC. Translating gives CASSRNSDTYEQYF. The chain recombines TRBV14 with TRBJ2-7; no definite D call. V lost 4 bases, J lost 2 bases, and 12 bases lay in between. Germline values: CDR1 SGHDN, CDR2 FVKESK. CDR3 length: 14 amino acids.

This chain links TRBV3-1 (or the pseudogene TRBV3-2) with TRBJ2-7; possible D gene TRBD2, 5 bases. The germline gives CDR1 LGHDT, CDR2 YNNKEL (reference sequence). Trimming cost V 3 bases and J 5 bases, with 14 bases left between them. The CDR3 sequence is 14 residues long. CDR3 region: CASSQRSSRNEQYF. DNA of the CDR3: TGTGCCAGCAGCCAGCGGTCTAGCCGAAACGAGCAGTACTTC.

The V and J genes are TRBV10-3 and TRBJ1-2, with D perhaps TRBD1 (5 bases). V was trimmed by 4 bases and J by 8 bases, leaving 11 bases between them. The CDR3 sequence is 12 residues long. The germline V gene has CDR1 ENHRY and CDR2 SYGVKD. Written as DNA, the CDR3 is TGTGCCATCAGTGGCCAGGGTCGGGGCTACACCTTC. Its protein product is CAISGQGRGYTF.

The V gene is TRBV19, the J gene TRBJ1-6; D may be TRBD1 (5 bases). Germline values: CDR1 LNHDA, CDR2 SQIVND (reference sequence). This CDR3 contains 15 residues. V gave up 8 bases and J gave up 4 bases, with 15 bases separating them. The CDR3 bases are TGTGCCAGTGGGGTCCCAGACAGATATAATTCACCCCTCCACTTT. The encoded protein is CASGVPDRYNSPLHF.

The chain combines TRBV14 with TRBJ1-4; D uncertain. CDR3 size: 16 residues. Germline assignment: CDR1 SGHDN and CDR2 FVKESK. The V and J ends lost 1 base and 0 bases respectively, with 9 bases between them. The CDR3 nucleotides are TGTGCCAGCAGCCAAGCAGCGCTTGCAACTAATGAAAAACTGTTTTTT. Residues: CASSQAALATNEKLFF.

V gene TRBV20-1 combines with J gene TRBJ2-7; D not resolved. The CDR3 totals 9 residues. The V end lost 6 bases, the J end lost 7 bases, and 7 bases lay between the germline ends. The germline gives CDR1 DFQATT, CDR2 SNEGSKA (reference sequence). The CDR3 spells CSAPGEQYF. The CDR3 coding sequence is TGCAGTGCCCCCGGGGAGCAGTACTTC.

This CDR3 is CASSPSSGGYEQYF. The CDR3 DNA reads as TGTGCCAGCAGCCCATCTAGCGGGGGCTACGAGCAGTACTTC. V is TRBV5-4 and J is TRBJ2-7, with TRBD2 matching over 10 bases. Losses at the gene ends were 4 bases for V and 3 bases for J; bases not matched to a gene: 4. The germline gives CDR1 SGHNT, CDR2 YYREEE (reference sequence). The CDR3 spans 14 residues.

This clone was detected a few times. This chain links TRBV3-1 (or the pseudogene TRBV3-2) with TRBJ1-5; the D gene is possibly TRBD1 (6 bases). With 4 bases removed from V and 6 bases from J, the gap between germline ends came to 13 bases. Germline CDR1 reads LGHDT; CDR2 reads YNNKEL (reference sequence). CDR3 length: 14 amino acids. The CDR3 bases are TGTGCCAGCAGCCGCCAGGGGACAACTCAGCCCCAGCATTTT. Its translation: CASSRQGTTQPQHF.

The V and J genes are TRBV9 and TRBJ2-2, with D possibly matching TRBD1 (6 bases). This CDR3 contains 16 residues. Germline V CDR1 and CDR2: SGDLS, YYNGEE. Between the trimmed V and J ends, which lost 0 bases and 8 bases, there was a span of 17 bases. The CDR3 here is CASSVDWAGVGGELFF. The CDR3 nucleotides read TGTGCCAGCAGCGTAGACTGGGCAGGGGTAGGTGGGGAGCTGTTTTTT.

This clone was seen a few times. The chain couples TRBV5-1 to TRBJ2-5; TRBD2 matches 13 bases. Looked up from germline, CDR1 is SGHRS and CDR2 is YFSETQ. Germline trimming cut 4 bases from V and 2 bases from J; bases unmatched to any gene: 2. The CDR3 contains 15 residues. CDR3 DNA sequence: TGCGCCAGCAGCAGGGGACTAGCGGGGCAAGAGACCCAGTACTTC. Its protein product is CASSRGLAGQETQYF.

In DNA, the CDR3 is TGTGCCAGCAGTTGGGGGACAGGGAGGGAAGCTTTCTTT. Protein sequence: CASSWGTGREAFF. The rearrangement links TRBV6-5 to TRBJ1-1, with 9 nucleotides matching TRBD1. The CDR3 spans 13 residues. CDR1 and CDR2 (germline): MNHEY, SVGAGI. Losses at the gene ends were 4 bases for V and 8 bases for J; bases not matched to a gene: 5.

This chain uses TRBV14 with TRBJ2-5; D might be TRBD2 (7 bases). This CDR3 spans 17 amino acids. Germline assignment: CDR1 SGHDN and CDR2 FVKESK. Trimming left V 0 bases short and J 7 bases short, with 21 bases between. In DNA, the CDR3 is TGTGCCAGCAGCCAAGATACTCTACGGGGGGCCGGTCGGACCCAGTACTTC. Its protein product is CASSQDTLRGAGRTQYF.

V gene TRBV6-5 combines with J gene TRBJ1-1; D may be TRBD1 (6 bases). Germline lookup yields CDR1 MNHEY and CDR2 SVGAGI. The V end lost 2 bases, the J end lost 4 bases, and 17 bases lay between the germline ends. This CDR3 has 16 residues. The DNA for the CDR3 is TGTGCCAGCAGTTACCCGGGAGGGGGAGGTATCACTGAAGCTTTCTTT. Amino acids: CASSYPGGGGITEAFF.

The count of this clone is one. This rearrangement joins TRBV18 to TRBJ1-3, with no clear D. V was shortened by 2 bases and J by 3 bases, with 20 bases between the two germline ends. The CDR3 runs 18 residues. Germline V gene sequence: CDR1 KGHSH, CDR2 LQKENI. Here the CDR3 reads CASSPFGFGVPVGNTIYF. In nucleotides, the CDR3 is TGTGCCAGCTCACCATTCGGGTTCGGTGTGCCGGTTGGAAACACCATATATTTT.

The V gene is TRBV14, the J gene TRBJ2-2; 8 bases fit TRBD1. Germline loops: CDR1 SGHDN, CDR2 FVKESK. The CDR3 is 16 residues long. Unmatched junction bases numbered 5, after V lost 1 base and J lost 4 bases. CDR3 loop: CASSQVGDRFTGELFF. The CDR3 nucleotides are TGTGCCAGCAGCCAAGTTGGGGACAGGTTCACCGGGGAGCTGTTTTTT.